One and the same sample provided the 11 T cell receptor beta chains below, sequenced in a study of memory CD4+ T cells and cytomegalovirus serostatus. The sort gate was single viable CD3+CD4+CD8-CD45RO+ cells for memory CD4+ T cells. The protocol was immunoSEQ multiplex PCR, while the TCRdb copy is restricted to in-frame clones and leaves out a portion. The sample includes approximately 74,000 clones, around 76% of them seen just once. Sequencing was done on a sample of memory CD4+ T cells from blood. These TCRs come from an adult in good health and CMV-seropositive.

The chain combines TRBV5-1 with TRBJ2-7; the D gene is possibly TRBD2 (6 bases). Trimming took 5 bases from V and 11 from J, leaving 17 bases between them. Germline CDR1 is SGHRS and CDR2 is YFSETQ. This CDR3 has 12 amino acids. The CDR3 here is CASRGLDEKKYF. CDR3 nucleotides: TGCGCCAGCAGGGGACTCGATGAAAAGAAGTACTTC.

This chain links TRBV4-1 with TRBJ2-4; no reliable D call. CDR1 is MGHRA, CDR2 YSYEKL, per germline. Trimming took 1 base from V and 0 from J, leaving 7 bases between them. The CDR3 is 15 amino acids. The CDR3 sequence: CASSQGVIAKNIQYF. CDR3 nucleotides: TGCGCCAGCAGCCAAGGGGTTATAGCCAAAAACATTCAGTACTTC.

V and J are TRBV28 and TRBJ1-1; 9 bases match TRBD1. V shed 6 bases and J 3 bases; nucleotides not matched to a gene: 11. Germline V lookup: CDR1 MDHEN, CDR2 SYDVKM. This CDR3 region has 16 residues. The CDR3 is CASSHFRDREHTEAFF. CDR3 in DNA: TGTGCCAGCAGCCACTTCCGGGACAGGGAACACACTGAAGCTTTCTTT.

The chain couples TRBV5-1 to TRBJ2-1, with 9 bases matching TRBD2. J lost 0 bases, V lost 4 bases, and 5 bases had no gene match. This CDR3 has 16 residues. Germline V CDR1 and CDR2: SGHRS, YFSETQ. The CDR3 loop is CASSGGLASSYNEQFF. The CDR3 DNA is TGCGCCAGCAGCGGTGGACTAGCGAGCTCCTACAATGAGCAGTTCTTC.

Written as DNA, the CDR3 is TGCGCCAGCAGCCAAGTGTTAACAGGGCAAGGGGATACGCAGTATTTT. Protein sequence: CASSQVLTGQGDTQYF. The chain links TRBV4-3 to TRBJ2-3, with D perhaps TRBD1 (6 bases). The germline CDR1 and CDR2 sequences are LGHNA and YSLEER. The CDR3 length is 16 residues. V was pared by 1 base and J by 6 bases, with 17 bases between.

The chain links TRBV10-3 to TRBJ1-1, with D possibly being TRBD1 (5 bases). CDR1 and CDR2 from the germline V gene are ENHRY and SYGVKD. The V end was cut by 2 bases, the J end by 1 base, with 8 bases between. This CDR3 spans 14 amino acids. CDR3: CAISEGAGNTEAFF. CDR3 sequence (DNA): TGTGCCATCAGTGAGGGGGCAGGGAACACTGAAGCTTTCTTT.

The V and J genes are TRBV7-7 and TRBJ1-1, with unresolved D. In germline, CDR1 is SSHAT, CDR2 FNYEAQ (reference sequence). The CDR3 is made up of 16 amino acids. V was clipped by 3 bases and J by 1 base, with 15 bases between them. CDR3 protein: CASSLRAGKGNTEAFF. CDR3 DNA sequence: TGTGCCAGCAGCTTGAGGGCGGGAAAAGGGAACACTGAAGCTTTCTTT.

This clone has a single count. CDR3 residues: CASRGLQGPNSPLHF. The DNA for the CDR3 is TGTGCCAGCAGGGGGCTACAGGGGCCAAACTCACCCCTCCACTTT. The chain uses TRBV6-1 and TRBJ1-6; 7 nucleotides match TRBD1. Germline lookup yields CDR1 MNHNS and CDR2 SASEGT. The CDR3 loop spans 15 amino acids. V shed 6 bases, J shed 10 bases, and the junction held 12 bases outside the gene matches.

The sample holds one count of this clone. This rearrangement joins TRBV4-2 to TRBJ2-3, with D possibly matching TRBD2 (6 bases). V was shortened by 1 base and J by 4 bases, with 12 bases between the two germline ends. There are 15 residues in the CDR3. Germline values: CDR1 LGHNA, CDR2 YNFKEQ. The chain's CDR3 is CASSQAGTGADTQYF. The CDR3 region has the DNA TGTGCCAGCAGCCAAGCCGGAACGGGAGCAGATACGCAGTATTTT.

This rearrangement joins TRBV5-1 to TRBJ2-2, with 10 bases that match TRBD2. CDR3 length: 18 amino acids. V shed 4 bases and J 0 bases; nucleotides not matched to a gene: 9. Per the germline V gene, CDR1 is SGHRS and CDR2 is YFSETQ. The CDR3 coding sequence is TGCGCCAGCAGCCAACTCGGGACTAGCGCCTCGAACACCGGGGAGCTGTTTTTT. Translated, it gives CASSQLGTSASNTGELFF.

The chain uses TRBV27 and TRBJ1-1; D gene uncertain. CDR3 size: 14 residues. V was clipped by 4 bases and J by 5 bases, with 14 bases between them. Germline loops: CDR1 MNHEY, CDR2 SMNVEV (reference sequence). The CDR3 loop reads CASSSRPERTEAFF. CDR3 coding DNA: TGTGCCAGCAGTTCCCGCCCTGAGCGGACTGAAGCTTTCTTT.